This is a list of T cell receptor beta chains from one sample in a study of cytomegalovirus exposure and HLA in healthy donors. Data came from immunoSEQ multiplex PCR; TCRdb stores just in-frame clones and leaves some out. The sample includes approximately 140,000 clones. Sequencing was carried out using PBMCs. The receptors were sampled from a woman aged 40 to 50 in good health and CMV-seronegative. CDR3s include the opening cysteine and the closing phenylalanine or tryptophan.

V gene: TRBV6-5
J gene: TRBJ1-4
CDR3 protein: CASGEQLSEKLFF

V gene: TRBV19
J gene: TRBJ2-3
CDR3 protein: CASSIMASGVGAGTQYF

V gene: TRBV5-4
J gene: TRBJ2-2
CDR3 protein: CASSPSSVNTGELFF

V gene: TRBV28
J gene: TRBJ1-2
CDR3 protein: CASTPNRAGAGRYTF

V gene: TRBV7-3
J gene: TRBJ2-5
CDR3 protein: CASSSGTSGGANTETQYF

V gene: TRBV2
J gene: TRBJ1-5
CDR3 protein: CASRVAGNQPQHF

V gene: TRBV4-1
J gene: TRBJ1-1
CDR3 protein: CASSQVSQGFTEAFF

V gene: TRBV19
J gene: TRBJ1-1
CDR3 protein: CASRPQRDRGTEAFF

V gene: TRBV9
J gene: TRBJ2-1
CDR3 protein: CASSAPAGGPGEQFF

V gene: TRBV5-4
J gene: TRBJ1-1
CDR3 protein: CASSSDSLEAFF

V gene: TRBV5-1
J gene: TRBJ2-2
CDR3 protein: CASRDRSANTGEPFF

V gene: TRBV2
J gene: TRBJ1-1
CDR3 protein: CASSEAHGRNTEAFF

V gene: TRBV4-3
J gene: TRBJ2-7
CDR3 protein: CASSQDRQPSSYEQYF

V gene: TRBV7-2
J gene: TRBJ2-3
CDR3 protein: CASSQRDTQYF

V gene: TRBV7-6
J gene: TRBJ1-6
CDR3 protein: CASSPDRGVYNSPLHF

V gene: TRBV19
J gene: TRBJ2-3
CDR3 protein: CASSAINRGTDTQYF

V gene: TRBV7-9
J gene: TRBJ2-6
CDR3 protein: CASSPGGSSGANVLTF

V gene: TRBV6-5
J gene: TRBJ2-7
CDR3 protein: CASSGTGGTYEQYF

V gene: TRBV28
J gene: TRBJ1-3
CDR3 protein: CASAGTGLNTIYF

V gene: TRBV28
J gene: TRBJ1-5
CDR3 protein: CASSFGGYSNQPQHF

V gene: TRBV5-4
J gene: TRBJ2-1
CDR3 protein: CASRTGTGPIFVF

V gene: TRBV10-3
J gene: TRBJ1-1
CDR3 protein: CAISGPRGSSLSTEAFF

V gene: TRBV19
J gene: TRBJ1-2
CDR3 protein: CASSISRAYGYTF

V gene: TRBV18
J gene: TRBJ1-5
CDR3 protein: CASSRGPGSRYSNQPQHF

V gene: TRBV7-2
J gene: TRBJ1-1
CDR3 protein: CASSSDRAYMNTEAFF

V gene: TRBV6-1
J gene: TRBJ2-2
CDR3 protein: CASNRDRGSGELFF

V gene: TRBV5-1
J gene: TRBJ2-3
CDR3 protein: CASSSLAAGDTQYF

V gene: TRBV7-3
J gene: TRBJ2-3
CDR3 protein: CASSARGGQTDTQYF

V gene: TRBV7-8
J gene: TRBJ1-3
CDR3 protein: CASSVQERGNTIYF

V gene: TRBV6-5
J gene: TRBJ1-2
CDR3 protein: CASSYAGQNGYTF

V gene: TRBV9
J gene: TRBJ1-6
CDR3 protein: CASSVADRSNSPLHF

V gene: TRBV10-3
J gene: TRBJ1-6
CDR3 protein: CAISAQASSYNSPLHF

V gene: TRBV10-1
J gene: TRBJ2-1
CDR3 protein: CASSDPDRGLSNEQFF

V gene: TRBV27
J gene: TRBJ2-5
CDR3 protein: CASSLGPVGETQYF

V gene: TRBV10-3
J gene: TRBJ2-7
CDR3 protein: CAILNRDNYEQYF

V gene: TRBV29-1
J gene: TRBJ2-7
CDR3 protein: CSAETGTGVYGQYF

V gene: TRBV7-7
J gene: TRBJ2-7
CDR3 protein: CASSFATSGGVPSYEQYF

V gene: TRBV19
J gene: TRBJ2-6
CDR3 protein: CASSISKGANVLTF

V gene: TRBV6-5
J gene: TRBJ2-4
CDR3 protein: CATGLAKNIQYF

V gene: TRBV28
J gene: TRBJ2-3
CDR3 protein: CASSPGLAGGPSTDTQYF